Below, one T cell receptor beta chain is given with its context. These data are taken from a study of Ad26.COV2.S vaccination and SARS-CoV-2 variants. Whole-study context: The study gave Ad26.COV2.S intramuscularly, once or twice 56 days apart.

V lost 4 bases and J lost 2; bases outside the gene matches: 6. Germline CDR1 SGHRS, CDR2 YFSETQ. The CDR3 consists of 14 residues. Treatment noted: some 20 received Ad26.COV2.S at low or high dose, single or two shots; several received placebo; per-sample allocation not given. Repertoires come from day 63 after the first vaccine or placebo injection. Donor was an adult aged 18-55 years in Boston. Data came from immunoSEQ multiplex PCR; TCRdb stores just in-frame clones and leaves some out. The sample consists of some 250,000 clones, 70% to 90% of them appearing once. Sequencing used peripheral blood, obtained in a trial of Ad26.COV2.S vaccine versus placebo. This sequence was found in a person aged 18-60 years who received the Ad26.COV2.S COVID-19 vaccine or a placebo. The chain combines TRBV5-1 with TRBJ2-7, with 7 positions matching TRBD1. In nucleotides, the CDR3 is TGCGCCAGCAGCGAGAAGGGACAGACCTACGAGCAGTACTTC. Its protein is CASSEKGQTYEQYF.